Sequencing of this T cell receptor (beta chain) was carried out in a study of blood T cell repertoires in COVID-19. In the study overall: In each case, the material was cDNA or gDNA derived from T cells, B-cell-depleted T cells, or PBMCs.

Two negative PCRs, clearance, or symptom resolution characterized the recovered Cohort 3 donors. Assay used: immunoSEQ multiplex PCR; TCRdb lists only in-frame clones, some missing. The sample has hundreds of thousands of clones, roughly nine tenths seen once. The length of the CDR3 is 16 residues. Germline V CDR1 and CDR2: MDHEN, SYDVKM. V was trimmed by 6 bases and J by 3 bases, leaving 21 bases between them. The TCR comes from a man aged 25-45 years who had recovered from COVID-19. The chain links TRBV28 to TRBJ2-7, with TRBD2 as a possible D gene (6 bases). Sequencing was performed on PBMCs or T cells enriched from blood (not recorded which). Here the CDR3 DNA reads TGTGCCAGCAGCCTCTTGTTCGGGAGTAGTAACTACGAGCAGTACTTC. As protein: CASSLLFGSSNYEQYF.